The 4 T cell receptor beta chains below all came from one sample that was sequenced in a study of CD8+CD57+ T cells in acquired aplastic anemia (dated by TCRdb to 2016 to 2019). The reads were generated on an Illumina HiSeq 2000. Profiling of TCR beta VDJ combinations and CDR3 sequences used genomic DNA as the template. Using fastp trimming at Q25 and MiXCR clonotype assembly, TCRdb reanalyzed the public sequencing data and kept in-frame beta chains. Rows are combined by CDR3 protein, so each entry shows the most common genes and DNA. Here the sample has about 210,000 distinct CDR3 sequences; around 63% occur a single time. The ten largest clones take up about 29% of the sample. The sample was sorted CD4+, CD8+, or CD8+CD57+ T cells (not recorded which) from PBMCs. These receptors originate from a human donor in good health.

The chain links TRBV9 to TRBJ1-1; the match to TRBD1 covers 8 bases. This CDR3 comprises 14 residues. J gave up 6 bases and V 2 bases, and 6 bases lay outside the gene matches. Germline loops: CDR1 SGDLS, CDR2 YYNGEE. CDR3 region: CASSVQQGGAEAFF. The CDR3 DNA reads TGTGCCAGCAGCGTTCAACAGGGGGGAGCTGAAGCTTTCTTT.

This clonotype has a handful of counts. The CDR3 DNA reads TGCAGTGCTAGAGTTATGAACACTGAAGCTTTCTTT. It encodes CSARVMNTEAFF. The V call is TRBV20-1, the J call TRBJ1-1; D call uncertain. The CDR3 sequence is 12 residues long. The V gene's germline CDR1 is DFQATT and CDR2 SNEGSKA (reference sequence). Trimming left V 1 base short and J 0 bases short, with 3 bases between.

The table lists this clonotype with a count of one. The CDR3 sequence: CATSMVDRAGETQYF. Here the CDR3 DNA reads TGTGCCACCAGCATGGTGGACAGGGCGGGGGAGACCCAGTACTTC. This rearrangement joins TRBV15 to TRBJ2-5; the match to TRBD1 covers 8 bases. Germline values: CDR1 LNHNV, CDR2 YYDKDF (reference sequence). The CDR3 contains 15 residues. After removal of 4 bases from V and 5 bases from J, the junction contained 9 bases not matched to a gene.

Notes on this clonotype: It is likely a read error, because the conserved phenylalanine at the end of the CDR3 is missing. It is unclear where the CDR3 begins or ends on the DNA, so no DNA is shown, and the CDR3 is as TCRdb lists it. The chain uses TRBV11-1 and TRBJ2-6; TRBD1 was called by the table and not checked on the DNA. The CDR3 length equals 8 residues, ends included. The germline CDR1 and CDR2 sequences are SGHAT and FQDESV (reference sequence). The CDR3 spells CASFEGWG.